The TCR beta chain under discussion was sequenced for a study of cytomegalovirus exposure and HLA in healthy donors. Study-level information: Membership in the Caucasian-associated ancestry cluster was found for around four fifths of roughly 400 genotyped donors.

This clone was counted only a few times. Antigen specificity is unknown. Germline CDR1 and CDR2: LGHNA and YSLEER. The CDR3 is made up of 15 amino acids. V lost 1 base to trimming and J lost 7 bases; unmatched junction nucleotides: 6. The PCR contained 60 Vbeta and 13 Jbeta primers. Profiling relied on immunoSEQ multiplex PCR, and the TCRdb table lists in-frame clones only, not all of them. The data show over 110,000 clones, with roughly 79% seen just once and roughly 0.87% held by the top ten. Study-level points and caveats: It was about 150 TCR beta chains that were listed as cytomegalovirus-associated.

The sample was PBMCs. The source is a man between 18 and 35 years old in good health and CMV-seronegative. The chain links TRBV4-3 to TRBJ2-2, with 7 bases aligning to TRBD1. CDR3 nucleotide sequence: TGCGCCAGCAGCCAAGTTACACAGGGGATCGGGGAGCTGTTTTTT. Translating it yields CASSQVTQGIGELFF.